This passage covers 14 T cell receptor beta chains from one sample sequenced in a study of CD8 T cells in Susac syndrome. When the RNA was reverse transcribed, random hexamers were used with an input of about 0.45 to 1 ug. Via MiXCR, TCRdb re-called the immunoSEQ multiplex PCR reads, giving one row per CDR3 protein. Of 140,000 or so distinct CDR3 sequences detected, around 94% appear once; the ten largest clones hold approximately 0.09%. Material: CD4+ T cells from PBMCs. The receptors derive from a human donor in good health.

Here the CDR3 DNA reads TGTGCCACCAGTGATGCTAGCGGGAGGACCCCGGATACGCAGTATTTT. As protein: CATSDASGRTPDTQYF. The chain combines TRBV24-1 with TRBJ2-3, with 11 bases matching TRBD2. J was trimmed by 6 bases and V by 3 bases; bases with no gene match: 7. Germline loops: CDR1 KGHDR, CDR2 SFDVKD. CDR3 length: 16 residues.

V and J are TRBV19 and TRBJ1-5; D remains ambiguous. The CDR3 sequence is 14 residues long. Germline V gives CDR1 LNHDA, CDR2 SQIVND (reference sequence). V was trimmed by 10 bases and J by 3 bases, leaving 16 bases between them. The CDR3 is CATRSDPPNQPQHF. CDR3 nucleotide sequence: TGTGCCACCAGGTCCGACCCCCCCAATCAGCCCCAGCATTTT.

A single count supports this clonotype. This chain connects TRBV5-1 to TRBJ2-5; 11 nucleotides align to TRBD2. Germline trimming cut 4 bases from V and 2 bases from J; bases unmatched to any gene: 13. Germline CDR1 and CDR2: SGHRS and YFSETQ. The length of the CDR3 is 18 residues. The CDR3 nucleotides read TGCGCCAGCAGCCTTACCGGGACTAGCGGAAGATTACAAGAGACCCAGTACTTC. Its translation: CASSLTGTSGRLQETQYF.

The rearrangement joins TRBV7-9 to TRBJ2-7, with D maybe TRBD2 (6 bases). V was cut by 0 bases and J by 3 bases, with 15 bases left in between. This CDR3 contains 16 residues. Germline CDR1 is SEHNR and CDR2 is FQNEAQ (reference sequence). The CDR3 sequence is CASSLAAGTSYYEQYF. The CDR3 bases are TGTGCCAGCAGCTTAGCGGCGGGGACCTCATACTACGAGCAGTACTTC.

The CDR3 region has the DNA TGTGCCAGCATGGAGGCAGGGGTTAACTATGGCTACACCTTC. Translated, it gives CASMEAGVNYGYTF. This sequence joins TRBV7-9 and TRBJ1-2; weak D call: TRBD1 (6 bases). The CDR3 spans 14 residues. The V end was cut by 7 bases, the J end by 1 base, with 13 bases between. The germline CDR1 and CDR2 sequences are SEHNR and FQNEAQ (reference sequence).

The chain couples TRBV29-1 to TRBJ2-3; 9 nucleotides line up with TRBD2. This CDR3 has 14 residues. Germline-derived CDR1 and CDR2 are SQVTM and ANQGSEA. V lost 8 bases and J lost 11; bases outside the gene matches: 17. In DNA, the CDR3 is TGCAGCCTTGGGCTAGCGGGATTCCCAGATCGGCAGTATTTT. Translating it yields CSLGLAGFPDRQYF.

The rearrangement links TRBV20-1 to TRBJ2-7; D is possibly TRBD1 (6 bases). Germline loops: CDR1 DFQATT, CDR2 SNEGSKA (reference sequence). CDR3 length: 15 amino acids. V lost 7 bases to trimming and J lost 2 bases, with 21 bases between them. The chain's CDR3 is CSVSLRTATPYEQYF. The CDR3 bases are TGCAGTGTCAGCCTTCGGACAGCCACCCCCTACGAGCAGTACTTC.

The chain joins TRBV29-1 to TRBJ2-3, with 9 bases identical to TRBD1. The trim removed 4 bases at V and 4 bases at J, leaving 3 bases unmatched. In germline, CDR1 is SQVTM, CDR2 ANQGSEA. CDR3 length: 13 amino acids. As DNA, the CDR3 is TGCAGCGTTGTCGGGACAGGGCCAGATACGCAGTATTTT. Protein product: CSVVGTGPDTQYF.

The rearrangement uses TRBV6-1 and TRBJ1-2; TRBD1 is a possible D gene (6 bases). V lost 4 bases and J 4 bases, leaving 10 bases between the germline ends. CDR1 MNHNS and CDR2 SASEGT come from the germline V gene. CDR3 length equals 13 residues. This CDR3 reads CASSVRGGYGYTF. CDR3 nucleotide sequence: TGTGCCAGCAGTGTACGAGGGGGCTATGGCTACACCTTC.

In its sample, this clonotype was seen once. V usage is TRBV2 and J usage is TRBJ2-1; TRBD1 aligns across 11 bases. V lost 5 bases, J lost 7 bases, and 7 bases stayed unmatched. CDR1 SNHLY and CDR2 FYNNEI come from the germline V gene. The CDR3 is made up of 15 amino acids. This CDR3 reads CASSLGQGAGNEQFF. The CDR3 nucleotides are TGTGCCAGCAGTCTAGGACAGGGGGCAGGGAATGAGCAGTTCTTC.

The CDR3 region has the DNA TGTGCCAGTATCCCCTCCAGGGGGTTCACTGAAGCTTTCTTT. This sequence encodes CASIPSRGFTEAFF. The genes are TRBV19 and TRBJ1-1; 7 bases match TRBD1. CDR1 is LNHDA and CDR2 is SQIVND in the germline V gene (reference sequence). V was pared by 7 bases and J by 4 bases, with 9 bases of the junction left unmatched. CDR3 length: 14 residues.

The chain employs TRBV7-9 and TRBJ2-5; 12 bases are shared with TRBD2. With V trimmed by 5 bases and J by 5 bases, 12 bases remained unmatched. CDR3 length: 17 residues. Per germline, CDR1 SEHNR and CDR2 FQNEAQ (reference sequence). The CDR3, as DNA: TGTGCCAGCAGCCGAAGCCTAGCGGGAGGGCCTGGGGAGACCCAGTACTTC. Its protein is CASSRSLAGGPGETQYF.

In this sample, this clonotype turned up once. The rearrangement uses TRBV28 and TRBJ1-2, with 7 bases fitting TRBD1. Germline loops: CDR1 MDHEN, CDR2 SYDVKM. This CDR3 is built from 12 residues. V was pared by 6 bases and J by 5 bases, with 3 bases of the junction left unmatched. CDR3 amino acids: CASRPGGYGYTF. The DNA of the CDR3 is TGTGCCAGCAGGCCAGGGGGTTATGGCTACACCTTC.

The CDR3 protein is CASSLYGALKNIQYF. The CDR3 DNA is TGTGCCAGCAGTTTATACGGGGCTCTGAAAAACATTCAGTACTTC. The V and J genes are TRBV27 and TRBJ2-4; tentatively, D is TRBD1 or TRBD2 (5 bases each). The CDR3 loop spans 15 amino acids. CDR1 is MNHEY and CDR2 is SMNVEV in the germline V gene (reference sequence). Trimming took 1 base from V and 4 from J, leaving 11 bases between them.